This T cell receptor beta chain came from a study of regulatory T cells in long-lasting Graves disease. The germline V and J ends were trimmed by 0 bases and 10 bases, with 12 bases remaining between them. This CDR3 is built from 13 residues. The germline V gene has CDR1 SEHNR and CDR2 FQNEAQ (reference sequence). Investigators prepared the TCR beta libraries by applying iRepertoire HTBI primers and Arm-PCR of CDR3 regions. TCRdb called the multiplex PCR reads again in MiXCR, with one record for every CDR3 protein. The data show some 460,000 distinct CDR3 sequences, 16% seen once. Regarding time point: newly diagnosed GD, antithyroid drugs for less than 3 months. Extracted RNA from PBMCs served as the source of the TCR library. This clonotype was counted at least ten times. This same sample was also taken into another study, of T cells in Graves' hyperthyroidism and ophthalmopathy. From that study: A set of HTBI primers served as the primers for a first-round RT-PCR of the TCR CDR3.

The starting material was peripheral blood mononuclear cells (PBMCs), obtained at new diagnosis, from a patient treated with antithyroid drugs. The TCR was taken from a man aged 35 to 55 with Graves disease. This sequence joins TRBV7-9 and TRBJ1-1; no reliable D call. CDR3 amino acids: CASSLAPESGAFF. The CDR3, as DNA: TGTGCCAGCAGCTTAGCCCCAGAGAGCGGAGCTTTCTTT.